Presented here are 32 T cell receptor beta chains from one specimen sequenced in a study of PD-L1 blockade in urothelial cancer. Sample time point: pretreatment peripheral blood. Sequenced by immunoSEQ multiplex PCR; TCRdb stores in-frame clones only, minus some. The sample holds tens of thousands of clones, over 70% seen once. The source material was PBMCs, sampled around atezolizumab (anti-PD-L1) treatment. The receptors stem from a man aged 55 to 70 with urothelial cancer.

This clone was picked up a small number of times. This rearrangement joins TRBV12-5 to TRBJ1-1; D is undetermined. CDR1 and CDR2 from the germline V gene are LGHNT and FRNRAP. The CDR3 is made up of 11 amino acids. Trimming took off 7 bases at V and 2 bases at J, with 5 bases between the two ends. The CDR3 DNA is TGTGCTAGTGCCCTTAACACTGAAGCTTTCTTT. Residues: CASALNTEAFF.

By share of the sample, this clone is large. CDR3 nucleotides: TGTGCCACCAGCAGAATAGCGGGTGAGGAACAGTTCTTC. Its protein is CATSRIAGEEQFF. The chain has TRBV15 and TRBJ2-1; 7 nucleotides agree with TRBD2. Germline lookup yields CDR1 LNHNV and CDR2 YYDKDF (reference sequence). This CDR3 comprises 13 residues. The junction had 8 bases not matched to a gene; V was cut back by 2 bases and J by 13 bases.

The CDR3 sequence: CASSLDRGNTEAFF. In nucleotides, the CDR3 is TGTGCCAGCAGTTTGGACAGGGGGAACACTGAAGCTTTCTTT. The J gene is TRBJ1-1, the V gene TRBV27; TRBD1 matches 9 bases. The CDR3 is 14 amino acids. J gave up 1 base and V 3 bases, and 0 bases lay outside the gene matches. CDR1 is MNHEY, CDR2 SMNVEV, per germline (reference sequence).

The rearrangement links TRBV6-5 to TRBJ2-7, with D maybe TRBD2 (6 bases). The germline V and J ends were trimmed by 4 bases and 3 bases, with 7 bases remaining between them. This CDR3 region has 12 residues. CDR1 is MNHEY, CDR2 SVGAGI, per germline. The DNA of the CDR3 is TGTGCCAGCAGTTTCGGGGGCTACGAGCAGTACTTC. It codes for CASSFGGYEQYF.

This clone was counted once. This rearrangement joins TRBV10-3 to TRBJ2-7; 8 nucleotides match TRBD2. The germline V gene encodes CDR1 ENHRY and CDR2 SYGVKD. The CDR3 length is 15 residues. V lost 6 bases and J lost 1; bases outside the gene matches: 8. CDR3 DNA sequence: TGTGCCATCAGCGTAAGCGGGAGTTCGTCCTACGAGCAGTACTTC. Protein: CAISVSGSSSYEQYF.

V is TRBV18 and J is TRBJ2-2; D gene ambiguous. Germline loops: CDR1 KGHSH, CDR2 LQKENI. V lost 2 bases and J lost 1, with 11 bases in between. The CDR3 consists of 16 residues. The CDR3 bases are TGTGCCAGCTCACCAGCGAATAGAGTGAACACCGGGGAGCTGTTTTTT. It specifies CASSPANRVNTGELFF.

CDR3 DNA: TGCAGCGTTGAGGCCAGGTACAATGAGCAGTTCTTC. Protein sequence: CSVEARYNEQFF. The chain has TRBV29-1 and TRBJ2-1; D unresolved. Germline assignment: CDR1 SQVTM and CDR2 ANQGSEA. V was pared by 3 bases and J by 4 bases, with 7 bases between. CDR3 length equals 12 residues.

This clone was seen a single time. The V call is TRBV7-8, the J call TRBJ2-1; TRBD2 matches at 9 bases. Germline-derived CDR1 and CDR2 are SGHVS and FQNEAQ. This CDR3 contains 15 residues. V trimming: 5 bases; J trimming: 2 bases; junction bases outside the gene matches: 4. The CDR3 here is CASSQIAGAYNEQFF. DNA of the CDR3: TGTGCCAGCAGCCAGATAGCGGGAGCCTACAATGAGCAGTTCTTC.

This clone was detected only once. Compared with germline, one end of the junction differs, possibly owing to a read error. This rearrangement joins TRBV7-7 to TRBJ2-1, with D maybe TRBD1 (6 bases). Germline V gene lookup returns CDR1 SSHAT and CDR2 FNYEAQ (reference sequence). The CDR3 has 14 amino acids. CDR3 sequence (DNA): TGTGCTAGCAGCCTAAACCAGGGGAACGATGAGCAGTTCTTC. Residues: CASSLNQGNDEQFF. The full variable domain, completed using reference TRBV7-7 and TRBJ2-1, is GAGVSQSPRYKVTKRGQDVTLRCDPISSHATLYWYQQALGQGPEFLTYFNYEAQPDKSGLPSDRFSAERPEGSISTLTIQRTEQRDSAMYRCASSLNQGNDEQFFGPGTRLTVL.

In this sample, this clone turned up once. The CDR3: CASSRDRSYNEQFF. CDR3 nucleotides: TGTGCCAGCAGTAGGGACAGATCCTACAATGAGCAGTTCTTC. The chain is built from TRBV7-2 and TRBJ2-1, with TRBD1 identical over 7 bases. The CDR3 sequence is 14 residues long. J lost 1 base, V lost 6 bases, and 3 bases had no gene match. Per the germline V gene, CDR1 is SGHTA and CDR2 is FQGNSA.

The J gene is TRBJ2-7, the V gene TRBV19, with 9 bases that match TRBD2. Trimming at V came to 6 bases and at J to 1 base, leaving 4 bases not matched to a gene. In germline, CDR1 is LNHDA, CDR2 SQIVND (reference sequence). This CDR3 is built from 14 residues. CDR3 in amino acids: CASSLAGVSYEQYF. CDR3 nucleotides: TGTGCCAGTAGCTTAGCGGGAGTATCCTACGAGCAGTACTTC.

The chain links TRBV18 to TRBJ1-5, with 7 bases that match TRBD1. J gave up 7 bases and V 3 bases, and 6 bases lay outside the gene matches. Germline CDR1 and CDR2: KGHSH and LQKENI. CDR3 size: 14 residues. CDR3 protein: CASSPDREGQPQHF. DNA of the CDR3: TGTGCCAGCTCACCTGACAGGGAAGGACAGCCCCAGCATTTT.

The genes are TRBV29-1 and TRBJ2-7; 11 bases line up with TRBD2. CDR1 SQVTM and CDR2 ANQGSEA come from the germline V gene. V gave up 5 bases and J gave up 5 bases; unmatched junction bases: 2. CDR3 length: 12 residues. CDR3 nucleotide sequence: TGCAGCGTTATAGCGGGAGGGGACGAGCAGTACTTC. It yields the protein CSVIAGGDEQYF.

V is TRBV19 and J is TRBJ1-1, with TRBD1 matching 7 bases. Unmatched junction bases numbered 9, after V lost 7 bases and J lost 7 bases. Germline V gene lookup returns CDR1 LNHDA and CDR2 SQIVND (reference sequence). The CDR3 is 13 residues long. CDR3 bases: TGTGCCAGTATAACAGGGGTTCGGGGTGAAGCTTTCTTT. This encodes CASITGVRGEAFF.

The CDR3 protein is CAWTLQGAAGELFF. The CDR3, as DNA: TGTGCCTGGACCCTTCAGGGGGCTGCCGGGGAGCTGTTTTTT. The gene calls are TRBV30 and TRBJ2-2, with 8 nucleotides matching TRBD1. CDR3 size: 14 residues. V shed 4 bases, J shed 6 bases, and the junction held 7 bases outside the gene matches. Germline-derived CDR1 and CDR2 are GTSNPN and SVGIG (reference sequence).

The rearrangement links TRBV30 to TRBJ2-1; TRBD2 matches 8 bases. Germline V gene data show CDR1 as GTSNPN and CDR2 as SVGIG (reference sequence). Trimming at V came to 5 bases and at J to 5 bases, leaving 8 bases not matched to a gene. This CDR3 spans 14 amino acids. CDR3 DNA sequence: TGTGCCTGGGTAAGACTAGCGCAGAACAATGAGCAGTTCTTC. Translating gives CAWVRLAQNNEQFF.

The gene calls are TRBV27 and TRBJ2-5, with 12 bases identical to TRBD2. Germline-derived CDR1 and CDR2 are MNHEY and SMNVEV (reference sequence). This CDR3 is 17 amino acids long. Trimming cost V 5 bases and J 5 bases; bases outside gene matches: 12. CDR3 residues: CASSRTSGTPWRETQYF. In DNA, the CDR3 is TGTGCCAGCAGTCGGACTAGCGGGACACCCTGGAGGGAGACCCAGTACTTC.

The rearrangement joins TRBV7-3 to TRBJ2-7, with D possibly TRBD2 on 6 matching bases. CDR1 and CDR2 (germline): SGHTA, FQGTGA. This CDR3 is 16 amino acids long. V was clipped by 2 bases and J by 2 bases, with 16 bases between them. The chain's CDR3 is CASSLGSGEDPYEQYF. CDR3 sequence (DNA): TGTGCCAGCAGCTTAGGTTCGGGGGAGGACCCCTACGAGCAGTACTTC.

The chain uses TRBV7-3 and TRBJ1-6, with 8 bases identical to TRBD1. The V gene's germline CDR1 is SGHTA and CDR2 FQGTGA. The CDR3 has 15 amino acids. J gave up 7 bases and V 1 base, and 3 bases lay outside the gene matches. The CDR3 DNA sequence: TGTGCCAGCAGCTTAAAACCAGGGGGCAATTCACCCCTCCACTTT. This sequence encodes CASSLKPGGNSPLHF.

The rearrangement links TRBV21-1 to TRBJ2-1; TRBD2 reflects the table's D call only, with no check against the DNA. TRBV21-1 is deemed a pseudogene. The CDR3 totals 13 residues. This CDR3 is CASSKSGNNEQFF. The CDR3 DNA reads TGTGCCAGCAGCAAATCGGGGAACAATGAGCAGTTCTTC.

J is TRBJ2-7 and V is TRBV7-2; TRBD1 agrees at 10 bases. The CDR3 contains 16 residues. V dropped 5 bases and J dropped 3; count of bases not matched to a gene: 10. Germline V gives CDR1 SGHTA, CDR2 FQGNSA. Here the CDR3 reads CASSDRDRGNHYEQYF. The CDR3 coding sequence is TGTGCCAGCAGCGACCGGGACAGGGGCAATCACTACGAGCAGTACTTC.

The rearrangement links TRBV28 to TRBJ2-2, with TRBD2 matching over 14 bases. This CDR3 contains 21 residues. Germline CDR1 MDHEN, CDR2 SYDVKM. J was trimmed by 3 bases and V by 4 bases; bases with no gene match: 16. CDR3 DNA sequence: TGTGCCAGCAGTTCCGGGACTAGCGGGAGCGCCCCCGCAACGCACACCGGGGAGCTGTTTTTT. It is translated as CASSSGTSGSAPATHTGELFF. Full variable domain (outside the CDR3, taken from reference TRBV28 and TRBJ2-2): DVKVTQSSRYLVKRTGEKVFLECVQDMDHENMFWYRQDPGLGLRLIYFSYDVKMKEKGDIPEGYSVSREKKERFSLILESASTNQTSMYLCASSSGTSGSAPATHTGELFFGEGSRLTVL.

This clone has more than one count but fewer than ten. Written as DNA, the CDR3 is TGTGCCAGCAGCTCCATCTACGAGCAGTACTTC. Encoded protein: CASSSIYEQYF. The chain uses TRBV11-2 and TRBJ2-7, with D uncertain. The germline V gene has CDR1 SGHAT and CDR2 FQNNGV. The CDR3 runs to 11 residues. Deletions cut 4 bases from V and 3 bases from J, with 4 bases between.

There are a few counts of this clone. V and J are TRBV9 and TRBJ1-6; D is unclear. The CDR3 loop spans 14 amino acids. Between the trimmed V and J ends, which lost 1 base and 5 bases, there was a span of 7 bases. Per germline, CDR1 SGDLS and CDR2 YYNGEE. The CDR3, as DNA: TGTGCCAGCAGCGTAATCAGCGATAATTCACCCCTCCACTTT. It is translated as CASSVISDNSPLHF.

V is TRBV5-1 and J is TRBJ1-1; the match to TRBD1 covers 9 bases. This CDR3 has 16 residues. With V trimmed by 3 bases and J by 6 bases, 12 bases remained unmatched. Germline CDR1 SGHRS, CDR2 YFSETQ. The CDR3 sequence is CASSSVNRGRFAEAFF. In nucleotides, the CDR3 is TGCGCCAGCAGCTCGGTGAACAGGGGGCGCTTTGCTGAAGCTTTCTTT.

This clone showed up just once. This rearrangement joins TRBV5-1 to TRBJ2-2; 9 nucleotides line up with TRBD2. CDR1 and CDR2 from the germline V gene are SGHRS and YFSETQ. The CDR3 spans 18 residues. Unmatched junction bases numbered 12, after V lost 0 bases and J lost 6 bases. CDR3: CASSLDLAGRRSAGELFF. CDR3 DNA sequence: TGCGCCAGCAGCTTGGATCTAGCGGGAAGGCGTAGTGCCGGGGAGCTGTTTTTT.

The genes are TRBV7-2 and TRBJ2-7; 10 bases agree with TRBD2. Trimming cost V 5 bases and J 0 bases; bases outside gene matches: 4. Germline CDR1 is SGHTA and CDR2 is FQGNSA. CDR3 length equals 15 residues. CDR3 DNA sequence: TGTGCCAGCAGCCTGACTAGCGGGCCCTCCTACGAGCAGTACTTC. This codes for CASSLTSGPSYEQYF.

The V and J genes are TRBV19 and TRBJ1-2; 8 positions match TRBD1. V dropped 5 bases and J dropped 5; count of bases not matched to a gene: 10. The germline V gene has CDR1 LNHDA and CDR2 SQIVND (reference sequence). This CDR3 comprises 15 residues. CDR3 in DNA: TGTGCCAGTAGTCTCCGGGACAGGACTGTATATGGCTACACCTTC. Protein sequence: CASSLRDRTVYGYTF. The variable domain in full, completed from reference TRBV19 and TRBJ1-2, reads DGGITQSPKYLFRKEGQNVTLSCEQNLNHDAMYWYRQDPGQGLRLIYYSQIVNDFQKGDIAEGYSVSREKKESFPLTVTSAQKNPTAFYLCASSLRDRTVYGYTFGSGTRLTVV.

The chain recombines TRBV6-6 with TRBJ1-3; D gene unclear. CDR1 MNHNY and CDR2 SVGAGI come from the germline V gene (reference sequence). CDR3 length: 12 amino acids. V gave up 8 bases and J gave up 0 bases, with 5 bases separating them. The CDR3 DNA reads TGTGCCAGCGCAGACTCTGGAAACACCATATATTTT. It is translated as CASADSGNTIYF.

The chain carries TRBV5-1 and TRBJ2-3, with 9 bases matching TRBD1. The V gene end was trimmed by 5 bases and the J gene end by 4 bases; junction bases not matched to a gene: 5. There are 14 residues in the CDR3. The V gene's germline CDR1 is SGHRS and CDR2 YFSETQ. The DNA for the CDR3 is TGCGCCAGCAGTCGGACAGGGGTATCAGATACGCAGTATTTT. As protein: CASSRTGVSDTQYF.

CDR3 DNA: TGTGCCAGCAGCTCCGGCTATGGCTACACCTTC. The encoded protein is CASSSGYGYTF. This rearrangement joins TRBV7-2 to TRBJ1-2, with D unclear. The CDR3 is 11 amino acids. Germline V lookup: CDR1 SGHTA, CDR2 FQGNSA. V was trimmed by 4 bases and J by 4 bases, leaving 4 bases between them.

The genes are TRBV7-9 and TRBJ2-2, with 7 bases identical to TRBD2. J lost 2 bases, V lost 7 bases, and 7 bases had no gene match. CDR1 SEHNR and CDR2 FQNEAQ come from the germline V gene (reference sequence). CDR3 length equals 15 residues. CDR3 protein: CASTGGRTNTGELFF. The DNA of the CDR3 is TGTGCCAGCACGGGGGGTCGGACCAACACCGGGGAGCTGTTTTTT.